A selection of T cell receptor beta chains follows, all from one sample in a study of CD8+ T cells in alopecia areata. Some clones are missing from TCRdb's copy, which holds only in-frame ones; the method was immunoSEQ multiplex PCR. The sample shows over 150,000 clones, 50% to 65% of them seen only once. The material sequenced was CD8+ T cells sorted from blood, taken at week 24, from a patient treated with tofacitinib. The receptors derive from a human donor with alopecia areata. Both conserved end residues are trimmed from each CDR3.

>TRBJ1-5|TRBV9
ASSAAGGRNQPQH
>TRBJ2-7|TRBV5-6
ASSSGPLEQY
>TRBJ1-6|TRBV10-1
ASSEGGSSSPLH
>TRBJ2-4|TRBV5-6
ASSETSGGTVGNIQY
>TRBJ2-2|TRBV29-1
SVLRGTGELF
>TRBJ2-7|TRBV7-8
ASSHGTSAEQY
>TRBJ2-3|TRBV19
ASSIGLVDTQY
>TRBJ1-2|TRBV9
ASSPLLTGDNYGYT
>TRBJ1-3|TRBV30
AWSEPSSGNTIY
>TRBJ2-1|TRBV13
ASSLKLASGKGQF
>-|TRBV5-1
ASSLGNREQY
>TRBJ1-2|TRBV30
ASEGGDFYGYT
>TRBJ1-5|TRBV5-6
ASSLGNQPQH
>TRBJ2-1|TRBV2
ASTGTSGGAADEQF
>TRBJ1-1|TRBV11-2
ASSLSSRTVEAF
>TRBJ2-7|TRBV19
ASSIYGGAKREQY
>TRBJ2-5|TRBV30
AWSVELAGMGETQY
>TRBJ2-7|TRBV5-6
ASSSRDLSYEQY
>TRBJ2-2|TRBV29-1
SIQGLGTGELF
>TRBJ2-7|TRBV18
ASSPKDERGYYEQY
>TRBJ1-1|TRBV15
ATSRDRPRKNTEAF
>TRBJ2-7|TRBV7-9
ASSPQDRLSYEQY
>TRBJ1-5|TRBV6-1
ASSEVSVYSNQPQH
>TRBJ2-1|TRBV2
ASSADNEQF
>TRBJ2-3|TRBV7-8
ASSFGLAGISDTQY
>TRBJ2-1|TRBV4-3
ASSQDSSDRDEQF
>TRBJ2-2|TRBV30
AWNGGAQTGELF
>TRBJ2-7|TRBV4-1
ASSQVWGSYEQY
>TRBJ1-1|TRBV19
ASNPRGVMNTEAF
>TRBJ2-1|TRBV14
ASSSGVGWQF
>TRBJ1-2|TRBV29-1
SVEGGRYNYGYT
>TRBJ2-3|TRBV5-1
ASSLEEHRGRHTDTQY
>TRBJ1-2|TRBV9
ASSQSDLYGYT
>TRBJ2-7|TRBV7-8
ASSPGQLYEQY
>TRBJ1-1|TRBV30
ASTELGTNTEAF
>TRBJ1-1|TRBV7-9
ASSNTNRVGQNTEAF
>TRBJ2-7|TRBV29-1
SVEDRGDYEQY
>TRBJ2-7|TRBV29-1
SVEDAESYEQY
>TRBJ1-1|TRBV12-5
ASGLINTGPLNTEAF
>TRBJ1-2|TRBV5-1
ASSSGTGHYGYT
>TRBJ2-5|TRBV9
ASSLTDRGQETQY
>TRBJ2-5|TRBV29-1
SVEKAAGGGEQY
>TRBJ2-1|TRBV27
ASSPTGTGRNEQF
>TRBJ2-1|TRBV9
ASSVAGAYNEQF
>TRBJ1-4|TRBV30
AWSDSKQGKLF
>TRBJ1-3|TRBV2
ASRNVRGEGNTIY
>TRBJ2-5|TRBV29-1
SVEERGIGQETQY
>TRBJ1-1|TRBV29-1
SVDVSNEAF
>TRBJ1-1|TRBV5-6
ASSFEETEAF
>TRBJ1-1|TRBV30
AWSERGTEAF